This T cell receptor (beta chain) was identified during a study of T cells after yellow fever vaccination. Broader study findings: After the booster, over 95% of CD4 and approximately 90% of CD8 primary-response clones were re-detected. A weaker but faster secondary response was observed, peaking on day 5 versus 15.

For TCR, cDNA came from 5'RACE template switching, which added a universal primer site and UMIs. TCRdb re-called the 5' RACE reads through MiXCR, storing one row per CDR3 protein. The data contain just under 600,000 distinct CDR3 sequences, roughly 13% of them seen just once; the ten biggest clones take up 11% to 15%. Turning to this clonotype: Its target is unknown.

Sample: PBMCs, taken on the day of the yellow fever booster vaccination. The clonotype comes from a man aged 25 to 40 who received the YFV17D yellow fever vaccine.

This CDR3 reads CATSRELAGVKDTQYF. The DNA for the CDR3 is TGTGCCACCAGCAGAGAGCTAGCGGGAGTTAAAGATACGCAGTATTTT. V gene TRBV15 combines with J gene TRBJ2-3; 10 bases align to TRBD2. The V gene end was trimmed by 0 bases and the J gene end by 5 bases; junction bases not matched to a gene: 5. The CDR3 covers 16 residues. Germline V CDR1 and CDR2: LNHNV, YYDKDF (reference sequence).